This T cell receptor beta chain was recorded in a study of beta chain features in type 1 diabetes. General study findings and limits: Type 1 diabetes patients had fewer VDJ junction insertions and more deletions. Shorter templates might be favored by PCR, and equally so in patients and in controls. Researchers report that Type 1 diabetes patients had moderately but significantly shorter TCRB CDR3s across all four CD4+ subsets.

Worth noting for this clone: Its specificity is not known.

The CDR3 has 14 residues. Germline loops: CDR1 SGHTA, CDR2 FQGNSA. Expressed TCRB transcripts were sequenced because the isolated RNA had all been reverse transcribed beforehand. Clones were sequenced by immunoSEQ multiplex PCR, and TCRdb holds only the in-frame ones, with some missing. The table shows 130,000 to 150,000 clones, with 40% to 60% occurring only once. The genes are TRBV7-2 and TRBJ2-5; D remains ambiguous. TRBJ2-7 matches the DNA end more closely, so the J call is doubtful. The specimen sequenced was Tregs from blood. This sequence was found in a man between 18 and 35 years old in good health. The CDR3 spells CASSLSPSLAEQYF. The CDR3 DNA is TGTGCCAGCAGCTTAAGTCCTAGTCTGGCCGAGCAGTACTTC.